A single sample gave rise to the 17 T cell receptor beta chains below, sequenced in a study of T-cell reconstitution after alpha-beta-depleted transplantation in children (dated by TCRdb to the mid-2010s). Libraries were built with PCR. Instrument on record: Illumina HiSeq 2500. Molecular barcoding was employed in the preparation of TCR libraries, with unique molecular identifiers being used to normalize TCRbeta repertoire quantification. TCRdb passed the public sequencing reads through fastp at Q25 and MiXCR, retaining productive beta sequences. Records with the same CDR3 protein are collapsed into one entry carrying the most frequent genes and DNA. Present in this sample are 4,000 or so distinct CDR3 sequences, about 8.2% of which were seen just once. Approximately 42% of the sample is in the top ten clones. What this sample's treatment or condition label stands for: allogeneic hematopoietic cell transplantation with graft depleted of TCRalphabeta T cells and CD19 B cells.

This material consisted of PBMCs, mostly from graft donor cells, taken 180 days after TCRalphabeta/CD19-depleted stem cell transplant. Receptors were obtained from a male patient aged 2-9 years who had a stem cell transplant for acute lymphoblastic leukemia, so the T cells may come from the graft donor.

This clonotype was seen a single time. V gene TRBV7-2 combines with J gene TRBJ1-2; 10 nucleotides match TRBD1. The germline V gene has CDR1 SGHTA and CDR2 FQGNSA. This CDR3 has 14 amino acids. CDR3 sequence (DNA): TGTGGCAACAGCTTAGTGGGGACAGGGGATGGCTACACCTTC. Protein product: CGNSLVGTGDGYTF.

This clonotype was found many times. The chain has TRBV2 and TRBJ2-7; 9 bases are a match to TRBD1. V shed 6 bases, J shed 5 bases, and the junction held 5 bases outside the gene matches. The CDR3 has 13 amino acids. Germline V gene data show CDR1 as SNHLY and CDR2 as FYNNEI. CDR3 sequence (DNA): TGTGCCAGCAGCGGGACAGGGAGGAACGAGCAGTACTTC. This gives the protein CASSGTGRNEQYF.

This clonotype is large. The chain is built from TRBV7-9 and TRBJ2-5; maybe TRBD2 (5 bases). V was shortened by 3 bases and J by 2 bases, with 22 bases between the two germline ends. The CDR3 loop spans 18 amino acids. Germline assignment: CDR1 SEHNR and CDR2 FQNEAQ (reference sequence). CDR3 region: CASSFLRTGEYGQETQYF. Here the CDR3 DNA reads TGTGCCAGCAGCTTCCTTCGGACTGGGGAATATGGGCAAGAGACCCAGTACTTC.

This clonotype is medium-sized by share. The genes are TRBV7-2 and TRBJ2-1, with 7 bases that match TRBD2. The germline V gene encodes CDR1 SGHTA and CDR2 FQGNSA. The J segment lost 4 bases and the V segment lost 2 bases, leaving 5 bases of the junction unmatched. The CDR3 covers 15 residues. Here the CDR3 DNA reads TGTGCCAGCAGCTTAACAGCGGGGATTTACAATGAGCAGTTCTTC. This translates into CASSLTAGIYNEQFF. Drawing the rest from reference TRBV7-2 and TRBJ2-1, the complete variable domain is GAGVSQSPSNKVTEKGKDVELRCDPISGHTALYWYRQSLGQGLEFLIYFQGNSAPDKSGLPSDRFSAERTGGSVSTLTIQRTQQEDSAVYLCASSLTAGIYNEQFFGPGTRLTVL.

At least ten counts were recorded for this clonotype. J is TRBJ2-3 and V is TRBV5-6; D not certain. V lost 5 bases to trimming and J lost 6 bases, with 13 bases between them. In germline, CDR1 is SGHDT, CDR2 YYEEEE. This CDR3 is built from 13 residues. The CDR3 region is CASSFLIRDTQYF. Written as DNA, the CDR3 is TGTGCCAGCAGTTTCTTGATTAGGGATACGCAGTATTTT.

Judged by abundance, this clonotype is medium-sized. The rearrangement links TRBV5-5 to TRBJ2-7; the D gene is possibly TRBD2 (5 bases). The V gene lost 2 bases and the J gene lost 4 bases, with 10 bases spanning the gap. The CDR3 has 13 amino acids. In germline, CDR1 is SGHKS, CDR2 YYEKEE (reference sequence). In nucleotides, the CDR3 is TGTGCCAGCAGCTTTCCGGGATCATACGAGCAGTACTTC. It yields the protein CASSFPGSYEQYF.

This clonotype showed up many times. The rearrangement links TRBV9 to TRBJ2-5; 10 nucleotides line up with TRBD2. The CDR3 contains 14 residues. Per germline, CDR1 SGDLS and CDR2 YYNGEE. J was trimmed by 3 bases and V by 4 bases; bases with no gene match: 3. Here the CDR3 reads CASSRGLAEETQYF. The CDR3 DNA is TGTGCCAGCAGCCGAGGACTAGCGGAAGAGACCCAGTACTTC.

This clonotype appeared many times. The V call is TRBV18, the J call TRBJ2-3; D is perhaps TRBD1 (5 bases). This CDR3 has 18 residues. Germline CDR1 and CDR2: KGHSH and LQKENI. V was trimmed by 4 bases and J by 2 bases, leaving 22 bases between them. CDR3 DNA sequence: TGTGCCAGCTCACTCGGACCAGGGTTGTGGGCATACACAGATACGCAGTATTTT. Protein product: CASSLGPGLWAYTDTQYF. Variable domain in full (rest from reference TRBV18 and TRBJ2-3): NAGVMQNPRHLVRRRGQEARLRCSPMKGHSHVYWYRQLPEEGLKFMVYLQKENIIDESGMPKERFSAEFPKEGPSILRIQQVVRGDSAAYFCASSLGPGLWAYTDTQYFGPGTRLTVL.

This clonotype showed up many times. The chain links TRBV6-1 to TRBJ2-1; D gene unclear. The V gene's germline CDR1 is MNHNS and CDR2 SASEGT. This CDR3 has 12 amino acids. Trimming stripped 2 bases from V and 10 bases from J, with 9 bases between. Here the CDR3 DNA reads TGTGCCAGCAGTGAATTAGGGCGGGAGCAGTTCTTC. It yields the protein CASSELGREQFF.

This clonotype came up many times. V is TRBV7-9 and J is TRBJ2-7, with D possibly TRBD2 on 6 matching bases. V was shortened by 6 bases and J by 0 bases, with 21 bases between the two germline ends. CDR3 length equals 17 residues. Germline V gives CDR1 SEHNR, CDR2 FQNEAQ (reference sequence). CDR3 loop: CASRGGITPDGSYEQYF. The CDR3, as DNA: TGTGCCAGCAGGGGCGGGATTACGCCAGATGGCTCCTACGAGCAGTACTTC.

This clonotype has ten or more counts. This rearrangement joins TRBV3-1 to TRBJ1-1; D is ambiguous. V lost 3 bases and J lost 1, with 9 bases in between. The CDR3 runs 14 residues. Per the germline V gene, CDR1 is LGHDT and CDR2 is YNNKEL (reference sequence). DNA of the CDR3: TGTGCCAGCAGCCACCCCCCCAGGAACACTGAAGCTTTCTTT. Protein sequence: CASSHPPRNTEAFF.

Notes on this clonotype: The germline gene is not matched at one end of the junction; a read error may be the cause. The genes are TRBV7-1 and TRBJ2-2; a possible D gene is TRBD2 (5 bases). TRBV7-1 is an ORF for which the function is uncertain. This CDR3 region has 14 residues. In nucleotides, the CDR3 is TGTGCCAGCAGCTCCGGGGTGATCAGCTGGGAGCTGCTTTTT. This codes for CASSSGVISWELLF.

This clonotype was recorded at least ten times. The chain has TRBV7-9 and TRBJ1-4; a possible D gene is TRBD1 (6 bases). The CDR3 sequence is 15 residues long. CDR1 and CDR2 (germline): SEHNR, FQNEAQ (reference sequence). The V end was cut by 5 bases, the J end by 1 base, with 11 bases between. The CDR3 nucleotides are TGTGCCAGCAGCCCGGACAGTGGAACTAATGAAAAACTGTTTTTT. Translating gives CASSPDSGTNEKLFF.

This clonotype was seen ten or more times. The J gene is TRBJ2-1, the V gene TRBV6-5; 9 bases agree with TRBD2. This CDR3 has 13 amino acids. Unmatched junction bases numbered 5, after V lost 9 bases and J lost 5 bases. CDR1 is MNHEY, CDR2 SVGAGI, per germline. DNA of the CDR3: TGTGCCAGTCGACTAGCGGTAGACAATGAGCAGTTCTTC. Its translation is CASRLAVDNEQFF.

The sample holds many counts of this clonotype. The chain employs TRBV11-3 and TRBJ2-7; D is unclear. Germline CDR1 and CDR2: SGHNT and YENEEA. The V gene lost 0 bases and the J gene lost 2 bases, with 11 bases spanning the gap. CDR3 size: 15 residues. CDR3 DNA: TGTGCCAGCAGCTTAGAAAACGTGCTAGCCTACGAGCAGTACTTC. Its protein product is CASSLENVLAYEQYF.

The sample holds many counts of this clonotype. The chain has TRBV7-9 and TRBJ2-5; maybe TRBD1 (6 bases). The CDR3 is 19 residues long. Trimming took off 4 bases at V and 4 bases at J, with 28 bases between the two ends. In germline, CDR1 is SEHNR, CDR2 FQNEAQ (reference sequence). The CDR3 is CASSSLLIDRSRPRETQYF. The CDR3 DNA follows: TGTGCCAGCAGCTCCCTCCTCATCGACAGGTCACGGCCCAGAGAGACCCAGTACTTC.

This clonotype qualifies as medium-sized (0.01 to 0.1%). The chain carries TRBV20-1 and TRBJ2-3; 8 nucleotides line up with TRBD2. The junction had 10 bases not matched to a gene; V was cut back by 0 bases and J by 5 bases. This CDR3 has 16 amino acids. Germline assignment: CDR1 DFQATT and CDR2 SNEGSKA (reference sequence). DNA of the CDR3: TGCAGTGCTAGAGATTATTTAAGCGGGAGCGTAGATACGCAGTATTTT. The encoded protein is CSARDYLSGSVDTQYF.